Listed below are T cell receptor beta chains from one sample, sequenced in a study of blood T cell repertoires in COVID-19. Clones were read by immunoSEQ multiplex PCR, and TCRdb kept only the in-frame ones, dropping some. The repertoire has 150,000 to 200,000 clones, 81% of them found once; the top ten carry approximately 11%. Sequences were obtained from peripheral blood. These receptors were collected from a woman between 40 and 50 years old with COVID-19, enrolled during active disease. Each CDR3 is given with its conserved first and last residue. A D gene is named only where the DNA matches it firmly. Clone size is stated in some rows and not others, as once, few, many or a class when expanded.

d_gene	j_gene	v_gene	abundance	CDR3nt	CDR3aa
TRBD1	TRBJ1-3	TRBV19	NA	TGTGCCAGTACCCGGGACAGGGGGCTTGGAAACACCATATATTTT	CASTRDRGLGNTIYF
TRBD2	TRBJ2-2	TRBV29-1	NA	TGCAGCGTTGAAAGTGGTAGCGGGGCCGGGGAGCTGTTTTTT	CSVESGSGAGELFF
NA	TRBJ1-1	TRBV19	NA	TGTGCCAGTAGTATCGCAAGCGGCACTGAAGCTTTCTTT	CASSIASGTEAFF
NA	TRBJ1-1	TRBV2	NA	TGTGCCAGCAGTGAGGCCAGTTCGAACACTGAAGCTTTCTTT	CASSEASSNTEAFF
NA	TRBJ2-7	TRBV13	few	TGTGCCAGCAGCTTCGGCGGGGACGAGCAGTACTTC	CASSFGGDEQYF
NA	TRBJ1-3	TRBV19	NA	TGTGCCAGTAGTACTCCCGGGGAGGTTGGAAACACCATATATTTT	CASSTPGEVGNTIYF
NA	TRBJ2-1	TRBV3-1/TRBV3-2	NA	TGTGCCAGCAGCCAAGGTCTGTCGAGTTACAATGAGCAGTTCTTC	CASSQGLSSYNEQFF
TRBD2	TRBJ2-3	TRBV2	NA	TGTGCCAGCGCTAGCGGGAGTTTTTATACGCAGTATTTT	CASASGSFYTQYF
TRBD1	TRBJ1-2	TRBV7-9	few	TGTGCCAGCAGCACCAACAGGGGGCCTAACTATGGCTACACCTTC	CASSTNRGPNYGYTF
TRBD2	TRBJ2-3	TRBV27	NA	TGTGCCAGCAGGTATGGGACTAGCAGGACCACAGATACGCAGTATTTT	CASRYGTSRTTDTQYF
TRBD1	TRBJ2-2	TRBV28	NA	TGTGCCAGCAGTTCCAGGACAGGGGGTCGAATCGGGGAGCTGTTTTTT	CASSSRTGGRIGELFF
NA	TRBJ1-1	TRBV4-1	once	TGCGCCAGCAGCCCGACCGGGAATGACGCTGAAGCTTTCTTT	CASSPTGNDAEAFF
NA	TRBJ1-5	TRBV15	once	TGTGCCACCAGCACCCCCCGGGGGTCCCCCGGCAATCAGCCCCAGCATTTT	CATSTPRGSPGNQPQHF
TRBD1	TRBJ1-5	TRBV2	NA	TGTGCCATTGGACAGGGTGGACTTAGCAATCAGCCCCAGCATTTT	CAIGQGGLSNQPQHF
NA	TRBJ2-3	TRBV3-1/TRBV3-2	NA	TGTGCCAGCAAAGGGACTTTCACAGATACGCAGTATTTT	CASKGTFTDTQYF
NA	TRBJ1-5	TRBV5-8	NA	TGTGCCAGCAACCTAGGGAGAAAGCCTGGTCAGCCCCAGCATTTT	CASNLGRKPGQPQHF
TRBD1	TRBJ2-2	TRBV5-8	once	TGTGCCAGCAGCCTTAGACAGGGGAACACCGGGGAGCTGTTTTTT	CASSLRQGNTGELFF
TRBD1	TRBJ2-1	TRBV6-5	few	TGTGCCAGTGGCCGACAGGGATGGTTCGATGAGCAGTTCTTC	CASGRQGWFDEQFF
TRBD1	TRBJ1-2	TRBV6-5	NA	TGTGCCACCCGTCGGACAGGGACATACTATGGCTACACCTTC	CATRRTGTYYGYTF
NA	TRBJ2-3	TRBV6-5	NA	TGTGCCAGCAGTTACGAGGGGGGCACAGATACGCAGTATTTT	CASSYEGGTDTQYF
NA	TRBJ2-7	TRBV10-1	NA	TGCGCCAGCAGTGAGTTACGGGGCGAGCAGTACTTC	CASSELRGEQYF
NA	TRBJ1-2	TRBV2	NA	TGTGCCAGCAGGCCGGGAAGCTATGGCTACACCTTC	CASRPGSYGYTF
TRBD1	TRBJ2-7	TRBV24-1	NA	TGTGCCACCAGTGACACAGGGGGCGGATACGAGCAGTACTTC	CATSDTGGGYEQYF
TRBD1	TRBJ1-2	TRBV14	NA	TGTGCCAGCAGCCACCGGACAGGGCTGAATCATGGCTACACCTTC	CASSHRTGLNHGYTF
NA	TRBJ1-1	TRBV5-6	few	TGTGCCAGCAGCTTGGTTCAGGGCACTGAAGCTTTCTTT	CASSLVQGTEAFF
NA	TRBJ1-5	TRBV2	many	TGTGCCAGCAGTGGGGGGCATAGCAATCAGCCCCAGCATTTT	CASSGGHSNQPQHF
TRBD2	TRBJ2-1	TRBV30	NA	TGTGCCTGGAGTGTAGCCCCAGCGGGGGGGCTAAATGAGCAGTTCTTC	CAWSVAPAGGLNEQFF
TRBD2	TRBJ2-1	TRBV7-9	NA	TGTGCCAGCATCGGGGGAGGGCTGGGTGAGCAGTTCTTC	CASIGGGLGEQFF
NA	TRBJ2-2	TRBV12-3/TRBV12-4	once	TGTGCCAGCAGTTTAAGAGGGGGTGGGGAGCTGTTTTTT	CASSLRGGGELFF
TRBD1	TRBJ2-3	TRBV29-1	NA	TGCAGCGTTGGACAGGGGGCTTTTACAGATACGCAGTATTTT	CSVGQGAFTDTQYF
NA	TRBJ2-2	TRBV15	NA	TGTGCCACCAGCAACATCCCCCGACAGGCTGGTGGGAACACCGGGGAGCTGTTTTTT	CATSNIPRQAGGNTGELFF
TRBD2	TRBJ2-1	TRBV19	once	TGTGCCAGTAGTATCATTAGCGGGGAACACAATGAGCAGTTCTTC	CASSIISGEHNEQFF
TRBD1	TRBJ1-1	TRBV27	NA	TGTGCCAGCAGTTACCCTCTCAAACAGGGGGCTCGGACTGAAGCTTTCTTT	CASSYPLKQGARTEAFF
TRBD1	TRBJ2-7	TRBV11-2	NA	TGTGCCAGCAGCCGGGGACAGAGGACGTCGGTGCAGTACTTC	CASSRGQRTSVQYF
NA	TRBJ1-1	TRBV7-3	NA	TGTGCCAGCAGCTTAACCGGGGACACTGAAGCTTTCTTT	CASSLTGDTEAFF
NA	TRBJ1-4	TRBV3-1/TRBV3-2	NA	TGTGCCAGCAGGAGGGCTAATGAAAAACTGTTTTTT	CASRRANEKLFF
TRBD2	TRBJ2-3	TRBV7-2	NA	TGTGCCAGCAGCTTTCTGACTAGCGGGGTTTCCACAGATACGCAGTATTTT	CASSFLTSGVSTDTQYF
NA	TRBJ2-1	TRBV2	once	TGTGCCAGCAGTGCCCCCTCGGGGTCGGAGGGAAATGAGCAGTTCTTC	CASSAPSGSEGNEQFF
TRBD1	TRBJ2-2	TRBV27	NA	TGTGCCAGCAGTATGGGACAGGGCACCGGGGAGCTGTTTTTT	CASSMGQGTGELFF
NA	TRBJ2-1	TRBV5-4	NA	TGTGCCAGCAGCGGGTCCGGGGAAAATGAGCAGTTCTTC	CASSGSGENEQFF
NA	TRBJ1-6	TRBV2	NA	TGTGCCAGCTTGGGCAGGGGTTCTTATAATTCACCCCTCCACTTT	CASLGRGSYNSPLHF
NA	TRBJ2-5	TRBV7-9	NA	TGTGCCAGCAGACCTAGTAGGGGGAAGGAGACCCAGTACTTC	CASRPSRGKETQYF